The clone carrying this T cell receptor (beta chain) was observed at least ten times. What it binds is unknown. Time point denoted: sample taken at primary tumor resection. No cell sorting; template was whole RNA from tumor, lung tissue or PBMC. V lost 3 bases and J lost 6; bases outside the gene matches: 8. Germline assignment: CDR1 KGHSH and CDR2 LQKENI. This CDR3 has 15 amino acids. This specimen belongs to a study of spatial heterogeneity in lung cancer. Study overall: The mean occurrence of each unique TCR and UMI combination in raw reads exceeded 9.5. Study-level points and caveats: Blood showed ubiquitous tumor TCRs more often at resection than at routine follow-up.

All TCR cDNA molecules were individually tagged with a unique molecular identifier. TCRdb analysed the 5' RACE reads with MiXCR anew, one entry per CDR3 protein. The sample has tens of thousands of distinct CDR3 sequences, more than 7% seen once. This sequence originates from a female donor with early-stage non-small cell lung cancer. The J gene is TRBJ2-3, the V gene TRBV18; 8 positions agree with TRBD2. The sequencing used PBMCs, collected at surgery. The CDR3 sequence is CASSPTGGPADTQYF. CDR3 DNA: TGTGCCAGCTCACCGACGGGAGGGCCGGCGGATACGCAGTATTTT.